This T cell receptor (beta chain) emerged from a study of molecular identifiers for immune sequencing clone quantification. TCRdb independently ran MiXCR on the PCR reads; one entry per CDR3 protein. The sample has roughly 300,000 distinct CDR3 sequences, roughly 24% seen once. V was pared by 2 bases and J by 4 bases, with 10 bases of the junction left unmatched. Germline V gene data show CDR1 as SEHNR and CDR2 as FQNEAQ (reference sequence). This CDR3 has 18 residues. Sorting captured naive CD8 T cells as CD8+CD4-CCR7+CD45RA+. Points from the study as a whole: A shared barcode on identical TCR molecules could lead to underestimated sizes for highly expanded clones. In naive cells, under 1% of molecules belonged to clones above 20 RNA copies, against over 99% in effector cells.

This clonotype was observed at least ten times. The antigen is unknown. This clonotype originated in a human donor in good health. Some libraries in this study had Jurkat cell RNA spiked in. J is TRBJ2-3 and V is TRBV7-9, with 12 bases that match TRBD2. The sequenced sample was naive CD8+ T cells from blood, with Jurkat cell RNA spiked in. Subset denoted: FACS-sorted CD8+CD4-CCR7+CD45RA+ naive T cells. CDR3 region: CASSLPTGLAGFADTQYF. DNA for the CDR3: TGTGCCAGCAGCTTACCGACAGGACTAGCGGGATTCGCAGATACGCAGTATTTT. The full variable domain, rest sourced from reference TRBV7-9 and TRBJ2-3, is DTGVSQNPRHKITKRGQNVTFRCDPISEHNRLYWYRQTLGQGPEFLTYFQNEAQLEKSRLLSDRFSAERPKGSFSTLEIQRTEQGDSAMYLCASSLPTGLAGFADTQYFGPGTRLTVL.